This TCR beta chain came from a study of OX40 agonist ivuxolimab in advanced cancers. TCRdb's table, derived via immunoSEQ multiplex PCR, lists solely in-frame clones and lacks some. The sample contains 30,000 to 40,000 clones, about 89% of which appear only once. This clone occurred once. The sample in question was CD4+ or CD8+ T cells sorted from blood, obtained in a trial of the OX40 agonist ivuxolimab. The clonotype was recovered from an adult with an advanced solid tumor such as melanoma, head and neck, liver or kidney cancer.

CDR3 sequence (DNA): TGCGCCAGCAGCCTCGACCCCAGGGCCTCCTACAATGAGCAGTTCTTC. Amino acid sequence: CASSLDPRASYNEQFF. The gene calls are TRBV5-1 and TRBJ2-1; possible D gene TRBD1, 5 bases. The CDR3 runs to 16 residues. Trimming cost V 4 bases and J 0 bases, with 14 bases left between them. Germline assignment: CDR1 SGHRS and CDR2 YFSETQ.